This T cell receptor beta chain was captured in a study of blood T cell repertoires in COVID-19 (dated by TCRdb to 2019 to 2021). In the study overall: Samples from collaborators originated in the United States, Italy and Spain and spanned both the acute and convalescent phases of COVID-19. The material from the prospective study consisted of cDNA or gDNA derived from T cells, B-cell-depleted T cells, or PBMCs. Subjects who had been exposed to COVID-19, were actively infected with it, or had recovered from it provided the deeply sampled blood TCRbeta repertoires that made up the dataset. The repertoires were released in a freely available public database meant as a resource for research on the immune response to SARS-CoV-2. Samples came from the ongoing ImmuneRACE study (first 160 participants) plus 1,254 subjects from 6 global collaborators. A de-identified subject ID, COVID-19 status, age in years and sex were almost always included in the sample metadata. Where available, HLA class I and class II types were obtained from metadata supplied by the sample provider rather than from assay-based typing.

TCRbeta CDR3 regions were amplified from genomic DNA using the immunoSEQ Assay, a bias-controlled multiplex PCR. Concerning the study's data processing: Within the assay, amplification of reference gene primers was used to estimate how many nucleated cells each sample contained. Sequence reads were collapsed and filtered to measure the absolute abundance of every unique TCRbeta CDR3 rearrangement. For each sample, productive Simpson clonality was calculated as the square root of Simpson's diversity index across productive rearrangements. TCRdb took this table from immuneACCESS and kept in-frame rearrangements with V and J called. Such tables lack part of the clones; where checked against another copy, unresolved V genes explain under half of the gap, and the rest is unexplained. The V and J calls and the clone size are those of that table, but D and trimming were determined from the DNA. This sample comprises about 110,000 clones, 82% of them detected only once. The leading ten clones occupy 7.9% of the sample.

Collaborating institutions collected whole blood in K2EDTA tubes following their own protocols. For TCRbeta analysis, collaborators shipped samples in one of three forms: frozen whole blood, isolated PBMCs, or DNA extracted from either of those sample types. Of note for this clone: This receptor's antigen is unknown. Within one base of it there is no much larger clone, and no base qualities were kept.

On the study overall, not on this receptor specifically: The amount of clinical and demographic metadata varied by source and participant and was provided uncurated.

Counted from cysteine to phenylalanine, this CDR3 has 16 amino acids. The CDR3 DNA has 48 bases and is translated from base 1. CDR1 and CDR2 are drawn from the germline V gene: MDHEN, SYDVKM. V and J lose 5 bases and 0 bases, and a span of 14 bases separates them. This sequence uses TRBV28 and TRBJ1-3; tentative D gene TRBD1, with 5 bases matching. Sequenced material: peripheral blood. The clonotype comes from a man in his 70s with acute or convalescent COVID-19. For the CDR3, the sequence is CASSPPGQASGNTIYF. The nucleotide sequence reads TGTGCCAGCAGTCCACCTGGACAAGCCTCTGGAAACACCATATATTTT.